This T cell receptor (beta chain) is drawn from a study of T cells after yellow fever vaccination. This CDR3 spans 13 amino acids. V shed 1 base, J shed 6 bases, and the junction held 2 bases outside the gene matches. Per germline, CDR1 SGHNT and CDR2 YYREEE (reference sequence). The study made its TCR cDNA through 5'RACE template switching. That step introduced a universal primer site along with UMIs. From the 5' RACE reads, TCRdb called clonotypes with MiXCR, one entry per CDR3 protein. There are some 110,000 distinct CDR3 sequences in the sample; roughly 7.9% occur only once, and 2.5% to 3.5% lies in the top ten.

V gene TRBV5-4 combines with J gene TRBJ2-7; 9 positions match TRBD1. Source: CD4+ T cells sorted from PBMCs, taken 35 to 50 days after the first yellow fever vaccination. This TCR came from a man aged 18 to 29 who received the YFV17D yellow fever vaccine. The CDR3 loop reads CASSLNRGLEQYV. The CDR3 nucleotides read TGTGCCAGCAGCTTGAACAGGGGGCTCGAGCAGTACGTC.